The next 3 T cell receptor beta chains were all read from a single sample in a study of cytomegalovirus exposure and HLA in healthy donors. Profiled with immunoSEQ multiplex PCR; TCRdb holds only in-frame clones, not every one. The repertoire holds around 73,000 clones, 85% to 90% seen once, with 3.8% in the top ten. The sequenced sample was PBMCs. The source is a woman aged 18-29 years in good health and CMV-seropositive.

This chain connects TRBV27 to TRBJ2-1; 11 bases map to TRBD1. The V gene's germline CDR1 is MNHEY and CDR2 SMNVEV (reference sequence). V trimming: 5 bases; J trimming: 8 bases; junction bases outside the gene matches: 5. The CDR3 is 14 amino acids. The CDR3 loop reads CASSPGTGGYEQFF. The CDR3 DNA is TGTGCCAGCAGTCCCGGGACAGGGGGATATGAGCAGTTCTTC.

This clone was seen a few times. The rearrangement uses TRBV4-2 and TRBJ2-1; D is perhaps TRBD2 (6 bases). V shed 0 bases and J shed 12 bases, with 15 bases lying between them. The CDR3 runs to 14 residues. The germline CDR1 and CDR2 sequences are LGHNA and YNFKEQ. The CDR3 reads CASSQDREVSGQFF. CDR3 nucleotides: TGTGCCAGCAGCCAAGACAGGGAGGTTAGTGGGCAGTTCTTC.

The V call is TRBV19, the J call TRBJ2-7; 9 bases agree with TRBD1. CDR1 and CDR2 (germline): LNHDA, SQIVND (reference sequence). The CDR3 sequence is 12 residues long. The trim removed 8 bases at V and 4 bases at J, leaving 3 bases unmatched. Written as DNA, the CDR3 is TGTGCCAGTGCTGACAGGGGGTACGAGCAGTACTTC. Protein sequence: CASADRGYEQYF.